Given below is one T cell receptor beta chain in context. This CDR3 contains 15 residues. V gave up 4 bases and J gave up 0 bases, with 12 bases separating them. Germline V gives CDR1 SNHLY, CDR2 FYNNEI. The sample originates from a study of beta chain features in type 1 diabetes. Study at large: Healthy donors resembled patients in age, gender and cell yields.

The isolated RNA, all of it, was reverse transcribed, so expressed TCRB transcripts were what got sequenced. TCRdb's table, derived via immunoSEQ multiplex PCR, lists solely in-frame clones and lacks some. The profile covers 900,000 or so clones, with 15% to 20% appearing a single time and 0.02% to 0.025% taken by the ten largest. This chain links TRBV2 with TRBJ1-2, with no clear D. This sequence originates from a woman under 30 in good health. Sample: naive CD4+ T cells from blood. The DNA of the CDR3 is TGTGCCAGCAGTGTGCTACCAGAGACTAACTATGGCTACACCTTC. Protein: CASSVLPETNYGYTF.